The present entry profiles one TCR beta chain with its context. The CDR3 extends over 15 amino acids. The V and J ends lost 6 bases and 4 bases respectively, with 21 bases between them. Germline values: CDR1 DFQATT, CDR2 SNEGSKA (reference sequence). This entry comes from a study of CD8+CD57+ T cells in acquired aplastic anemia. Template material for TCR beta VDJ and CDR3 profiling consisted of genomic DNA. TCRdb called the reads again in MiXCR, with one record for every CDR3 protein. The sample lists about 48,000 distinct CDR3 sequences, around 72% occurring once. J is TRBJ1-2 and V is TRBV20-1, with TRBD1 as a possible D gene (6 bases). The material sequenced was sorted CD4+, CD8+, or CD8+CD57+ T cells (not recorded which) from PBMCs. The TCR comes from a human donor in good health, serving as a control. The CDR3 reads CSAQPLQGNAYGYTF. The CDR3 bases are TGCAGTGCCCAACCCCTCCAGGGGAACGCCTATGGCTACACCTTC.